These 10 T cell receptor beta chains came from one sample sequenced in a study of CD8+ T cells in alopecia areata (dated by TCRdb to 2016 to 2019). Libraries were made using the immunoSEQ multiplex PCR assay. For TCR sequencing, RNA was extracted from every sample and reverse transcribed into cDNA to serve as template. TCRdb obtained this table from immuneACCESS and retained in-frame rearrangements with V and J assigned. These tables miss some clones; where compared with another copy, unresolved V genes account for less than half of the shortfall, and the remainder is unexplained. The sample table records over 100,000 clones; about 47% of these occur just once. Together, the top ten hold around a sixth of the sample. The time point label here, explained by the study, means: baseline before oral tofacitinib. The sample consisted of CD8+ T cells sorted from blood, taken at week 0. Every receptor here comes from a human donor with alopecia areata.

This clone was counted between two and nine times. J is TRBJ2-7 and V is TRBV18; 9 nucleotides align to TRBD1. V lost 3 bases, J lost 3 bases, and 6 bases stayed unmatched. The length of the CDR3 is 15 residues. In germline, CDR1 is KGHSH, CDR2 LQKENI. CDR3: CASSPSGQGIYEQYF. The CDR3 nucleotides read TGTGCCAGCTCACCCTCGGGACAGGGTATCTACGAGCAGTACTTC. Full variable domain (missing parts from reference TRBV18 and TRBJ2-7): NAGVMQNPRHLVRRRGQEARLRCSPMKGHSHVYWYRQLPEEGLKFMVYLQKENIIDESGMPKERFSAEFPKEGPSILRIQQVVRGDSAAYFCASSPSGQGIYEQYFGPGTRLTVT.

The J gene is TRBJ1-1, the V gene TRBV29-1, with D tentatively TRBD1 (5 bases). Germline V gene lookup returns CDR1 SQVTM and CDR2 ANQGSEA. The ends were cut back, 5 bases at V and 1 base at J, with 8 bases in the middle. The CDR3 has 12 amino acids. In nucleotides, the CDR3 is TGCAGCGTTACCCAGGGGAACACTGAAGCTTTCTTT. Its translation: CSVTQGNTEAFF.

V and J are TRBV10-2 and TRBJ2-7; D remains unclear. Trimming took off 6 bases at V and 3 bases at J, with 18 bases between the two ends. This CDR3 is 15 amino acids long. Germline loops: CDR1 WSHSY, CDR2 SAAADI. The CDR3 coding sequence is TGCGCCAGCAGCCAGAAATTACAGAGACACTACGAGCAGTACTTC. This sequence encodes CASSQKLQRHYEQYF.

This clone was found a few times. The chain joins TRBV29-1 to TRBJ1-2, with D possibly being TRBD1 (6 bases). This CDR3 has 11 residues. Germline CDR1 reads SQVTM; CDR2 reads ANQGSEA. Trimming stripped 7 bases from V and 6 bases from J, with 12 bases between. This CDR3 reads CSDFEGDGYTF. The CDR3 nucleotides read TGCAGCGATTTTGAGGGGGATGGCTACACCTTC.

This chain links TRBV6-1 with TRBJ2-3; 9 bases are shared with TRBD1. Germline CDR1 reads MNHNS; CDR2 reads SASEGT. The V and J ends lost 8 bases and 3 bases, in that order; junction bases with no gene match: 6. The CDR3 has 14 amino acids. For the CDR3, the DNA is TGTGCCAGCGGGGGACAGGGTCTTACAGATACGCAGTATTTT. It codes for CASGGQGLTDTQYF.

The chain uses TRBV30 and TRBJ1-2; TRBD1 aligns across 8 bases. The CDR3 sequence is 14 residues long. Germline V lookup: CDR1 GTSNPN, CDR2 SVGIG (reference sequence). The V gene end was trimmed by 2 bases and the J gene end by 5 bases; junction bases not matched to a gene: 7. The CDR3 sequence: CAWSPRTGPYGYTF. CDR3 coding DNA: TGTGCCTGGAGTCCACGGACAGGGCCTTATGGCTACACCTTC.

The chain uses TRBV5-1 and TRBJ2-7; weak D call: TRBD2 (6 bases). CDR1 and CDR2 (germline): SGHRS, YFSETQ. The CDR3 consists of 13 residues. V was trimmed by 3 bases and J by 3 bases, leaving 10 bases between them. CDR3 residues: CASSWRTNYEQYF. The CDR3 DNA is TGCGCCAGCAGCTGGCGGACTAACTACGAGCAGTACTTC.

CDR3 nucleotides: TGTGCCAGCACCACCAATATAGGGGGCGGAGAGACCCAGTACTTC. As protein: CASTTNIGGGETQYF. The V call is TRBV6-5, the J call TRBJ2-5; 7 nucleotides agree with TRBD1. V lost 7 bases to trimming and J lost 4 bases; unmatched junction nucleotides: 12. The CDR3 sequence is 15 residues long. CDR1 MNHEY and CDR2 SVGAGI come from the germline V gene.

The chain carries TRBV30 and TRBJ1-1; 8 bases map to TRBD1. Germline-derived CDR1 and CDR2 are GTSNPN and SVGIG (reference sequence). The CDR3 totals 13 residues. V shed 4 bases and J 4 bases; nucleotides not matched to a gene: 5. The CDR3 sequence: CAWTATGGTEAFF. The DNA for the CDR3 is TGTGCCTGGACGGCAACAGGGGGCACTGAAGCTTTCTTT. Full variable domain (missing parts from reference TRBV30 and TRBJ1-1): SQTIHQWPATLVQPVGSPLSLECTVEGTSNPNLYWYRQAAGRGLQLLFYSVGIGQISSEVPQNLSASRPQDRQFILSSKKLLLSDSGFYLCAWTATGGTEAFFGQGTRLTVV.

The chain links TRBV6-1 to TRBJ2-3; 8 bases map to TRBD1. Losses at the gene ends were 7 bases for V and 6 bases for J; bases not matched to a gene: 12. Germline lookup yields CDR1 MNHNS and CDR2 SASEGT. The CDR3 has 15 amino acids. The CDR3, as DNA: TGTGCCAGCACCCCAGGGGGCATAGGGTCCGATACGCAGTATTTT. Amino acid sequence: CASTPGGIGSDTQYF.